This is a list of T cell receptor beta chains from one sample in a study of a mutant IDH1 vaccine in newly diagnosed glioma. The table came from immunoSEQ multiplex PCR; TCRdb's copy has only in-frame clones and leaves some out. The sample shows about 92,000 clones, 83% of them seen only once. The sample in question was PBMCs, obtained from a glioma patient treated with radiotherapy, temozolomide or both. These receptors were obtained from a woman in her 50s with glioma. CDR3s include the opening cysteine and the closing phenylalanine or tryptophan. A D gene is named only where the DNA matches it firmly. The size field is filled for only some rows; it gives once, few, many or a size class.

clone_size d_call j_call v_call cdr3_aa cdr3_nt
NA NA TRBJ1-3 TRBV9 CASSVGGDRNTIYF TGTGCCAGCAGCGTAGGTGGGGATCGAAACACCATATATTTT
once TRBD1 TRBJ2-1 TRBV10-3 CATYWDRGSNEQFF TGTGCCACCTACTGGGACAGGGGAAGCAATGAGCAGTTCTTC
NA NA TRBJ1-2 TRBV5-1 CASSFTEEVSYGYTF TGCGCCAGCAGCTTTACGGAGGAGGTATCGTATGGCTACACCTTC
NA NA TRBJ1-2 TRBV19 CASNLRQDTYGYTF TGTGCCAGTAACCTAAGACAGGACACCTATGGCTACACCTTC
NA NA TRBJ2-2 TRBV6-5 CASTAFLNTGELFF TGTGCCAGCACCGCATTCTTGAACACCGGGGAGCTGTTTTTT
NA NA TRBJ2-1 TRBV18 CASSPNRDSYNEQFF TGTGCCAGCTCACCAAACAGGGACTCCTACAATGAGCAGTTCTTC
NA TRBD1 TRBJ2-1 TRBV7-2 CASSPRQGAFEQFF TGTGCCAGCAGCCCCCGGCAGGGGGCTTTTGAGCAGTTCTTC
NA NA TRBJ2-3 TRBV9 CASSTPLADTQYF TGTGCCAGCAGCACCCCCCTAGCGGATACGCAGTATTTT
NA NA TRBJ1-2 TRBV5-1 CASSLGGNYGYTF TGCGCCAGCAGCTTGGGAGGAAACTATGGCTACACCTTC
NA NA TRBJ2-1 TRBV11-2 CASSQTANEQFF TGTGCCAGCAGCCAAACAGCCAATGAGCAGTTCTTC
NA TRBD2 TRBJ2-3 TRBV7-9 CASSFPGLAYTDTQYF TGTGCCAGCAGCTTTCCGGGACTAGCTTACACAGATACGCAGTATTTT
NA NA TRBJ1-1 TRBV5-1 CASSWRRGRAMNTEAFF TGCGCCAGCAGCTGGAGGAGGGGGAGAGCCATGAACACTGAAGCTTTCTTT
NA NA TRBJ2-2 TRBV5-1 CASSLGVIQGGELFF TGCGCCAGCAGCCTAGGAGTAATCCAGGGGGGGGAGCTGTTTTTT
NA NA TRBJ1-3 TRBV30 CAWGRNTIYF TGTGCCTGGGGGAGAAACACCATATATTTT
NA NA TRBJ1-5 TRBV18 CASSQSGSNQPQHF TGTGCCAGCTCACAATCGGGTAGCAATCAGCCCCAGCATTTT
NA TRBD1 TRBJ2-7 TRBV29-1 CSVERTGNEQYF TGCAGCGTTGAAAGGACAGGGAACGAGCAGTACTTC
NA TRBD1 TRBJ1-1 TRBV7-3 CASSRDRMNTEAFF TGTGCCAGCAGCCGGGACAGGATGAACACTGAAGCTTTCTTT
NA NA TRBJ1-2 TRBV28 CASSTSRVRYTF TGTGCCAGCAGCACCTCCAGGGTACGCTACACCTTC
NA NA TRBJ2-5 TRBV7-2 CASSLVVTGGETQYF TGTGCCAGCAGCTTAGTTGTGACAGGAGGTGAGACCCAGTACTTC
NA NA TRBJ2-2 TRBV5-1 CASSLQGGLLPGELFF TGCGCCAGCAGCCTTCAGGGGGGGTTGTTACCCGGGGAGCTGTTTTTT
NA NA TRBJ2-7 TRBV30 CAWSPQGNEQYF TGTGCCTGGAGCCCACAGGGCAACGAGCAGTACTTC
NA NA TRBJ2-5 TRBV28 CASSPLRETQYF TGTGCCAGCAGTCCGCTTAGGGAGACCCAGTACTTC
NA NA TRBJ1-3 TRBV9 CASSFTTAGNTIYF TGTGCCAGCAGCTTCACAACGGCGGGAAACACCATATATTTT